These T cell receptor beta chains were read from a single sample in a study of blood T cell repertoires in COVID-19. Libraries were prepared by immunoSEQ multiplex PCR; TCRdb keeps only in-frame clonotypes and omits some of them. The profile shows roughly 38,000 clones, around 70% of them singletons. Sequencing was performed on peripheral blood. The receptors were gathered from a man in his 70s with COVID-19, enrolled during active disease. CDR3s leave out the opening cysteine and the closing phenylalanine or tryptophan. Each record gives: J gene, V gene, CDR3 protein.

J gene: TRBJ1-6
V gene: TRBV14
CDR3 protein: ATEDSVNSPLH

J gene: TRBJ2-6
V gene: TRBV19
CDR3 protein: ASSIAVSGANVLT

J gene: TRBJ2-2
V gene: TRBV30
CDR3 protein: AWSEDRGLGELF

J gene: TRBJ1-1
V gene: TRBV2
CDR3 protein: ASRTETYRGTEAF

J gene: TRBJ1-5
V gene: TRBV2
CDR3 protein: ASRSGTGYQPQH

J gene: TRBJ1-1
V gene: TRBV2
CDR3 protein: ASRKPGQGAEAF

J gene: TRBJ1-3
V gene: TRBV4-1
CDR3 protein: ASSLRSGNTIY

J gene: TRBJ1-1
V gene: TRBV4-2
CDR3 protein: ASSQDKRTEAF

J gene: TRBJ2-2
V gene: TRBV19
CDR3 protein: ASMEGGAGGTNTGELF

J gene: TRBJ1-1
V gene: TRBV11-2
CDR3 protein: ASSLWGQRNTEAF

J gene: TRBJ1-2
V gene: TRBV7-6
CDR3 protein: ASSLLASGTGGSYGYT

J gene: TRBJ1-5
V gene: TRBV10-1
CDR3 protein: ASSEPSSTEKPCPSNQPQH

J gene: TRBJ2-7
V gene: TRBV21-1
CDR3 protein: ASSKVFTGSSYEQY

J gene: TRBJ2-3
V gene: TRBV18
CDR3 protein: ASSPPTGQGSTDTQY

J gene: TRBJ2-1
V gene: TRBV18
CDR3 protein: ASWDRAYNEQF

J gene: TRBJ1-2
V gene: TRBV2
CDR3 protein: ASSNIGYT

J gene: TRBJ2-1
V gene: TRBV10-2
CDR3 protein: ASSPAGGLDEQF

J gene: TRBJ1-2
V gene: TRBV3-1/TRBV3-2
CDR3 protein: ASSQDLWHEDNYGYT

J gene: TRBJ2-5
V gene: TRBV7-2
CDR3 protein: ASSLRHYGVETQY

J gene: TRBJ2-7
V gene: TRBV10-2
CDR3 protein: ASSDPGPYEQY

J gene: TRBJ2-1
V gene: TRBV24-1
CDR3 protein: ATSDAGAPYNEQF

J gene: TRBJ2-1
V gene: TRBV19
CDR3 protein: ASSLRVVIANEQF

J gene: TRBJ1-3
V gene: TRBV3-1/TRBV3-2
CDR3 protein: ASSQWGVGNTIY

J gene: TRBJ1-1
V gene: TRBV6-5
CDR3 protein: ASRSGGSDTEAF

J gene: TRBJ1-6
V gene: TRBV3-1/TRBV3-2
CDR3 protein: ASSARDSNSPLH

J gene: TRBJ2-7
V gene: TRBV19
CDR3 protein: ASSSGIASEQY

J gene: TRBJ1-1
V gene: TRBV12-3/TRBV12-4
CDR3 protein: ASRLGQGASAF

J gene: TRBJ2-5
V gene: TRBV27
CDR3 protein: ASSLWGGDETQY

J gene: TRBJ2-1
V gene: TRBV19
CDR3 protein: ASSMWQGGDNEQF

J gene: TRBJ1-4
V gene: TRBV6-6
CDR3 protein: ASSYRIGNEKLF

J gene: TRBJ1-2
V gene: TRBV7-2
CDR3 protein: ASSFRLFSNYGYT

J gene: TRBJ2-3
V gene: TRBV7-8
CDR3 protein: ASSYRTLTDTQY

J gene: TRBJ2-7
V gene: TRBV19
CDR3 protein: ASRPGTFFGEQY

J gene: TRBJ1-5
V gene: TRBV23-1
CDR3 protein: ASSQLNPDRKTNQPQH

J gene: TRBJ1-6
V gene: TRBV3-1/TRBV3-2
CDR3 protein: ASSQDSDLPLH

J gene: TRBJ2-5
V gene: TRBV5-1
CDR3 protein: ASSLALAGGQETQY

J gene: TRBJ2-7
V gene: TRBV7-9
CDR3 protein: ALSGTGQLGQY

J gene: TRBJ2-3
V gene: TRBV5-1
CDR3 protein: ASSLPAGSTDTQY

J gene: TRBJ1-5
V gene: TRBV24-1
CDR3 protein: ATSDPDRGGNQPQH

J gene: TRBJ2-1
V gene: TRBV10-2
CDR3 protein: ASSEGLQPFGEQF

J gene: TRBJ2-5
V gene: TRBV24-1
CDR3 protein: ATSDLGQGARGETQY

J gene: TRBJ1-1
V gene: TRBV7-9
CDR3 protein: ASSLDSAATEAF

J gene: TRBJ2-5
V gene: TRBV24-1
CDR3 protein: ATSDPGQDQETQY

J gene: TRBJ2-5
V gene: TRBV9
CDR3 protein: ASSPQDGETQY

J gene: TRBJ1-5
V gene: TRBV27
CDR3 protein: ASSLQSNQPQH

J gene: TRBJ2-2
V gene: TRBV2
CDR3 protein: ASSERDTGELF

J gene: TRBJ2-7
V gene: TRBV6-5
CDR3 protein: ASTSSGEEEQY

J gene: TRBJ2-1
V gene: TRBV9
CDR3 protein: ASSVLGDINYNEQF

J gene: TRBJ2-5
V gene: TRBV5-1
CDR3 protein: ASSLGQGYQETQY